This T cell receptor (beta chain) was captured by sequencing in a study of cytomegalovirus exposure and HLA in healthy donors. Study background: In a previous analysis, 110 million or so unique TCR beta sequences were found from some 200 million T cells. Findings of the study overall: Donor immune exposure was known only as CMV serostatus. TCR beta chain V- and J-gene trimming was linked, in a later analysis, to a missense variant in DCLRE1C.

This clone was observed many times. Its antigen is as yet unknown. The germline CDR1 and CDR2 sequences are SNHLY and FYNNEI. Trimming cost V 4 bases and J 4 bases, with 8 bases left between them. The CDR3 is 14 amino acids. The PCR made use of 60 Vbeta and 13 Jbeta primers. Profiled with immunoSEQ multiplex PCR; TCRdb holds only in-frame clones, not every one. This table holds approximately 91,000 clones, approximately 69% found once. This rearrangement joins TRBV2 to TRBJ2-6; D is possibly TRBD2 (5 bases). The TCR originated in a female donor in good health and CMV-seronegative. The sequenced material came from PBMCs. The CDR3 bases are TGTGCCAGCAGTGTTCCGGGGGGGGCCAACGTCCTGACTTTC. It translates to CASSVPGGANVLTF.